A selection of T cell receptor beta chains follows, all from one sample in a study of T cell repertoires in cytomegalovirus infection. Their cognate antigens are unknown. TCRdb re-derived calls from the reads in MiXCR, one entry per CDR3 protein. The data hold around 710,000 distinct CDR3 sequences, with 29% observed a single time. The source was cultured CD8+ T cells from PBMCs, collected from culture after CMV antigen stimulation. The receptors come from a human donor in good health (CMV status not recorded). Some clones in this sample may be carry-over from other donors' samples. CDR3s include the opening cysteine and the closing phenylalanine or tryptophan. A D gene is named only where the DNA matches it firmly. A row's size may be missing; if present it is once, few, many or a size class.

d_gene: TRBD1; v_gene: TRBV7-9; abundance: NA; j_gene: TRBJ2-7; CDR3aa: CASNPEDRVNGSRYEQYF; CDR3nt: TGTGCCAGCAACCCAGAAGACAGGGTAAACGGTTCGCGCTACGAGCAGTACTTC
d_gene: NA; v_gene: TRBV15; abundance: few; j_gene: TRBJ1-4; CDR3aa: CATSRDERRGEKLFF; CDR3nt: TGTGCCACCAGCAGAGACGAGCGGAGGGGTGAAAAACTGTTTTTT
d_gene: NA; v_gene: TRBV28; abundance: NA; j_gene: TRBJ2-3; CDR3aa: CASSVSTGADTQYF; CDR3nt: TGTGCCAGCAGTGTATCCACCGGGGCAGATACGCAGTATTTT
d_gene: TRBD1; v_gene: TRBV12-3/TRBV12-4; abundance: few; j_gene: TRBJ1-3; CDR3aa: CASRSLDRVKGNTIYF; CDR3nt: TGTGCCAGCAGATCCCTCGACAGGGTGAAGGGAAACACCATATATTTT
d_gene: NA; v_gene: TRBV12-3/TRBV12-4; abundance: NA; j_gene: TRBJ1-1; CDR3aa: CASSLVGSGVTNTEAFF; CDR3nt: TGTGCCAGCAGTTTAGTAGGGTCTGGAGTTACGAACACTGAAGCTTTCTTT
d_gene: TRBD1; v_gene: TRBV15; abundance: NA; j_gene: TRBJ1-5; CDR3aa: CATSRDRAGNQPQHF; CDR3nt: TGTGCCACCAGCCGAGACAGGGCTGGCAATCAGCCCCAGCATTTT
d_gene: NA; v_gene: TRBV7-4; abundance: few; j_gene: TRBJ1-5; CDR3aa: CASSLGVGRTENQPQHF; CDR3nt: TGTGCCAGCAGCTTAGGGGTAGGGCGGACGGAGAATCAGCCCCAGCATTTT
d_gene: TRBD2; v_gene: TRBV7-6; abundance: few; j_gene: TRBJ2-3; CDR3aa: CASSFSAVAGASTDTQYF; CDR3nt: TGTGCCAGCAGCTTTTCGGCGGTAGCGGGGGCTAGCACAGATACGCAGTATTTT
d_gene: NA; v_gene: TRBV27; abundance: few; j_gene: TRBJ2-1; CDR3aa: CASSLTQGGFGEQFF; CDR3nt: TGTGCCAGCAGTTTAACACAGGGTGGGTTCGGTGAGCAGTTCTTC
d_gene: NA; v_gene: TRBV6-1; abundance: NA; j_gene: TRBJ2-7; CDR3aa: CASSVRQSSYEQYF; CDR3nt: TGTGCCAGCAGTGTCAGACAGAGCTCCTACGAGCAGTACTTC
d_gene: NA; v_gene: TRBV29-1; abundance: once; j_gene: TRBJ2-1; CDR3aa: CSVEGGGSFSYNEQFF; CDR3nt: TGCAGCGTTGAGGGGGGCGGTTCTTTCTCCTACAATGAGCAGTTCTTC
d_gene: TRBD1; v_gene: TRBV6-1; abundance: few; j_gene: TRBJ2-5; CDR3aa: CASRTGSGQETQYF; CDR3nt: TGTGCCAGCAGGACAGGGTCGGGGCAGGAGACCCAGTACTTC
d_gene: NA; v_gene: TRBV7-8; abundance: NA; j_gene: TRBJ1-2; CDR3aa: CASSLDTAGYTF; CDR3nt: TGTGCCAGCAGCTTAGATACGGCCGGCTACACCTTC